Presented here are 26 T cell receptor beta chains from one specimen sequenced in a study of T cell repertoires in cytomegalovirus infection. TCRdb fed the reads into MiXCR, producing one record per CDR3 protein. This sample has hundreds of thousands of distinct CDR3 sequences, with around 11% found just once. Sequencing was carried out using PBMCs. These receptor sequences come from a human donor in good health (CMV status not recorded). Some clones in this sample may be carry-over from other donors' samples.

This clonotype was recorded at least ten times. The V call is TRBV7-9, the J call TRBJ2-2; D is undetermined. CDR3 size: 13 residues. CDR1 is SEHNR, CDR2 FQNEAQ, per germline (reference sequence). V lost 3 bases and J lost 13, with 15 bases in between. CDR3 nucleotide sequence: TGTGCCAGCAGCTTGGGCCCGTTATGGGGGCTGTTTTTT. Amino acid sequence: CASSLGPLWGLFF.

The table lists this clonotype with many counts. The V and J genes are TRBV6-2 or TRBV6-3 and TRBJ2-1; D is undetermined. The germline CDR1 and CDR2 sequences are MNHEY and SVGEGT. Trimming cost V 4 bases and J 8 bases, with 12 bases left between them. The length of the CDR3 is 13 residues. CDR3 nucleotide sequence: TGTGCCAGCAGTTCTCCCCGACACCATGAGCAGTTCTTC. This encodes CASSSPRHHEQFF.

This clonotype appeared a single time. At one end, the junction sequence differs from germline, possibly due to a read error. The chain couples TRBV14 to TRBJ2-5; the D is unclear. Germline V gene sequence: CDR1 SGHDN, CDR2 FVKESK. The CDR3 runs to 16 residues. As DNA, the CDR3 is TGTGCCAGCAGCCAAGAATGGGCTGACTTCCAAGGGACCCAGTACTTC. This encodes CASSQEWADFQGTQYF.

The CDR3 DNA reads as TGCAGTGCTAAGGAGGGGGGGGCTGAAGCTTTCTTT. Protein: CSAKEGGAEAFF. This chain joins TRBV20-1 and TRBJ1-1; possibly TRBD1 for D (6 bases). This CDR3 has 12 residues. V lost 4 bases and J lost 6, with 12 bases in between. The germline V gene encodes CDR1 DFQATT and CDR2 SNEGSKA (reference sequence).

This clonotype appeared many times. The chain combines TRBV6-1 with TRBJ2-1, with D possibly matching TRBD1 (5 bases). The germline V and J ends were trimmed by 10 bases and 5 bases, with 15 bases remaining between them. The germline V gene has CDR1 MNHNS and CDR2 SASEGT. The CDR3 runs 13 residues. CDR3 sequence reads: CAISGFRDNEQFF. CDR3 sequence (DNA): TGTGCCATCTCAGGGTTTCGGGACAATGAGCAGTTCTTC.

This clonotype was seen at least ten times. The genes are TRBV7-9 and TRBJ2-1; 8 nucleotides line up with TRBD2. The CDR3 contains 14 residues. V dropped 3 bases and J dropped 8; count of bases not matched to a gene: 6. Germline V lookup: CDR1 SEHNR, CDR2 FQNEAQ (reference sequence). CDR3 DNA: TGTGCCAGCAGCTTTAGCGGGAAATACGATGAGCAGTTCTTC. This gives the protein CASSFSGKYDEQFF.

The V gene is TRBV5-1, the J gene TRBJ2-1, with D possibly being TRBD1 (5 bases). The CDR3 extends over 14 amino acids. Germline CDR1 and CDR2: SGHRS and YFSETQ. V lost 0 bases and J 6 bases, leaving 10 bases between the germline ends. The CDR3 nucleotides are TGCGCCAGCAGCTTGGAGGGGCTCGGCAATGAGCAGTTCTTC. It encodes CASSLEGLGNEQFF.

This chain uses TRBV20-1 with TRBJ1-4; D call uncertain. The CDR3 contains 17 residues. Germline V gene data show CDR1 as DFQATT and CDR2 as SNEGSKA (reference sequence). Trimming stripped 0 bases from V and 5 bases from J, with 19 bases between. CDR3: CSARDLRGQPENEKLFF. In DNA form, the CDR3 reads TGCAGTGCTAGAGATCTAAGAGGGCAGCCGGAAAATGAAAAACTGTTTTTT.

This clonotype was observed at least ten times. This sequence joins TRBV5-1 and TRBJ2-1; D gene unclear. Germline-derived CDR1 and CDR2 are SGHRS and YFSETQ. This CDR3 has 11 residues. V was shortened by 4 bases and J by 8 bases, with 7 bases between the two germline ends. Written as DNA, the CDR3 is TGCGCCAGCAGCACATATGATGAGCAGTTCTTC. Translating it yields CASSTYDEQFF.

This clonotype was counted ten times or more. J is TRBJ2-7 and V is TRBV7-9, with D unclear. V was pared by 2 bases and J by 6 bases, with 20 bases between. The CDR3 sequence is 16 residues long. CDR1 and CDR2 (germline): SEHNR, FQNEAQ (reference sequence). The CDR3, as DNA: TGTGCCAGCAGCTTAAAAATCGACAAAGGTTCGGGCGAGCAGTACTTC. This encodes CASSLKIDKGSGEQYF.

This clonotype was seen more than once but under ten times. This chain links TRBV20-1 with TRBJ2-1; D not resolved. There are 15 residues in the CDR3. V lost 4 bases and J 0 bases, leaving 13 bases between the germline ends. Germline V gene sequence: CDR1 DFQATT, CDR2 SNEGSKA (reference sequence). The DNA for the CDR3 is TGCAGTGCTACCCGAGACCGGAGCTCCTACAATGAGCAGTTCTTC. Translating it yields CSATRDRSSYNEQFF.

This clonotype was found a few times. V usage is TRBV25-1 and J usage is TRBJ1-6; D gene uncertain. CDR1 is MGHDK and CDR2 is SYGVNS in the germline V gene. The CDR3 runs 16 residues. Trimming took 0 bases from V and 6 from J, leaving 12 bases between them. Here the CDR3 reads CASSEYGELGNSPLHF. The CDR3, as DNA: TGTGCCAGCAGTGAATATGGGGAGCTGGGTAATTCACCCCTCCACTTT.

This clonotype appeared a single time. This chain connects TRBV6-4 to TRBJ2-2; D not resolved. V was trimmed by 0 bases and J by 5 bases, leaving 7 bases between them. This CDR3 has 14 amino acids. The germline CDR1 and CDR2 sequences are MRHNA and SNTAGT. The CDR3 sequence is CASSDSWATGELFF. CDR3 sequence (DNA): TGTGCCAGCAGTGACTCTTGGGCGACCGGGGAGCTGTTTTTT.

A few counts support this clonotype. This chain uses TRBV12-3 or TRBV12-4 with TRBJ1-1, with D possibly TRBD1 on 6 matching bases. V was trimmed by 5 bases and J by 2 bases, leaving 18 bases between them. The CDR3 runs to 16 residues. This chain's CDR3 is CASSNTRDTLNTEAFF. CDR3 nucleotides: TGTGCCAGCAGTAATACCCGGGACACACTAAACACTGAAGCTTTCTTT.

The sample holds a few counts of this clonotype. The gene calls are TRBV30 and TRBJ1-5; the match to TRBD1 covers 7 bases. The germline V gene has CDR1 GTSNPN and CDR2 SVGIG (reference sequence). V trimming: 4 bases; J trimming: 0 bases; junction bases outside the gene matches: 3. The CDR3 length is 14 residues. This CDR3 is CAWTQGTSNQPQHF. The CDR3 region has the DNA TGTGCCTGGACACAGGGGACTAGCAATCAGCCCCAGCATTTT.

This clonotype was detected ten times or more. The chain has TRBV28 and TRBJ1-1; 10 bases fit TRBD1. The V and J ends lost 5 bases and 1 base, in that order; junction bases with no gene match: 13. This CDR3 region has 18 residues. Germline CDR1 reads MDHEN; CDR2 reads SYDVKM. CDR3 loop: CASSPRTGGYVWNTEAFF. As DNA, the CDR3 is TGTGCCAGCAGTCCCCGGACAGGGGGTTACGTATGGAACACTGAAGCTTTCTTT.

Comments on this clonotype: A much larger clone lies one base from this, so it may be a read error. J is TRBJ2-5 and V is TRBV4-1, with D perhaps TRBD1 (7 bases). The CDR3 covers 16 residues. Germline assignment: CDR1 MGHRA and CDR2 YSYEKL. The CDR3 protein is CASSQDGWGRGETQHF. DNA for the CDR3: TGCGCCAGCAGCCAAGATGGTTGGGGCAGGGGGGAGACCCAGCACTTC.

In this sample, this clonotype turned up many times. The CDR3 DNA reads as TGTGCCAGCAGCCAGGGACAGGGGGCGAAGGGAAACACCATATATTTT. This translates into CASSQGQGAKGNTIYF. This rearrangement joins TRBV7-8 to TRBJ1-3, with 12 positions matching TRBD1. CDR3 length: 16 amino acids. The germline gives CDR1 SGHVS, CDR2 FQNEAQ. Unmatched junction bases numbered 6, after V lost 5 bases and J lost 4 bases.

This clonotype has at least ten counts. The V and J genes are TRBV7-9 and TRBJ2-1, with unresolved D. The CDR3 spans 14 residues. Trimming cost V 4 bases and J 4 bases, with 11 bases left between them. Per the germline V gene, CDR1 is SEHNR and CDR2 is FQNEAQ (reference sequence). The DNA of the CDR3 is TGTGCCAGCAGCTCCCCGAGTCGGTACAATGAGCAGTTCTTC. The encoded protein is CASSSPSRYNEQFF.

This clonotype showed up many times. The chain combines TRBV7-2 with TRBJ2-7; 8 bases match TRBD1. The CDR3 is 16 residues long. Germline CDR1 and CDR2: SGHTA and FQGNSA. V was pared by 1 base and J by 4 bases, with 9 bases of the junction left unmatched. CDR3 region: CASSLGSQGARYEQYF. CDR3 DNA sequence: TGTGCCAGCAGCTTAGGATCTCAGGGGGCGCGTTACGAGCAGTACTTC.

The J gene is TRBJ2-1, the V gene TRBV24-1; D is unclear. V was pared by 5 bases and J by 9 bases, with 13 bases between. CDR3 size: 13 residues. Germline V CDR1 and CDR2: KGHDR, SFDVKD. The CDR3 sequence: CATSASSRGEQFF. CDR3 DNA: TGTGCCACCAGTGCCTCCTCGAGAGGTGAGCAGTTCTTC.

This clonotype was detected ten times or more. The chain carries TRBV4-2 and TRBJ2-3; TRBD2 is a possible D gene (5 bases). V was cut by 3 bases and J by 2 bases, with 12 bases left in between. Germline-derived CDR1 and CDR2 are LGHNA and YNFKEQ. The CDR3 sequence is 15 residues long. CDR3 bases: TGTGCCAGCAGCCAGGGCCGGGGTTCCACAGATACGCAGTATTTT. Protein product: CASSQGRGSTDTQYF.

The chain combines TRBV6-5 with TRBJ1-4, with D unclear. V lost 0 bases and J lost 4, with 6 bases in between. The CDR3 runs 14 residues. Germline values: CDR1 MNHEY, CDR2 SVGAGI. In DNA, the CDR3 is TGTGCCAGCAGTTACTCAAGGTTTAATGAAAAACTGTTTTTT. Translation: CASSYSRFNEKLFF.

This clonotype was seen only a few times. The J gene is TRBJ2-1, the V gene TRBV23-1; D tentatively reads TRBD1 or TRBD2 (6 bases each). TRBV23-1 falls under the ORF class, with uncertain function. The CDR3 sequence is 17 residues long. V gave up 4 bases and J gave up 7 bases, with 23 bases separating them. CDR3 loop: CASSPITGAGLGNEQFF. As DNA, the CDR3 is TGCGCCAGCAGTCCAATTACGGGGGCAGGTCTGGGGAATGAGCAGTTCTTC.

This chain uses TRBV2 with TRBJ2-3; 8 nucleotides agree with TRBD2. This CDR3 has 15 residues. The J segment lost 5 bases and the V segment lost 6 bases, leaving 10 bases of the junction unmatched. Germline values: CDR1 SNHLY, CDR2 FYNNEI. The CDR3 is CASRTGGGQGDTQYF. As DNA, the CDR3 is TGTGCCAGCAGGACGGGGGGGGGCCAAGGAGATACGCAGTATTTT.

Worth noting for this clonotype: This may be a read error, as it is one base from a much larger clone. The chain recombines TRBV7-8 with TRBJ2-5; 9 positions match TRBD2. V trimming: 2 bases; J trimming: 5 bases; junction bases outside the gene matches: 12. The CDR3 has 17 amino acids. CDR1 is SGHVS and CDR2 is FQNEAQ in the germline V gene. CDR3 protein: CASSLTASGEAHETQYF. The CDR3 DNA reads as TGTGCCAGCAGCTTAACGGCTAGCGGGGAGGCTCACGAGACCCAGTACTTC.